One sample yielded the 5 T cell receptor beta chains listed below, sequenced in a study of T and B cells in COVID-19 patients. BIOMED2 TRB-A/B primer pools were used in multiplex TRB PCR. TCRdb reanalysed the multiplex PCR reads using MiXCR and keeps one entry per CDR3 protein. The sample includes some 16,000 distinct CDR3 sequences, under 30% of them seen just once. From blood, about 250-500 ng of genomic DNA served as TRB template. Sequencing used blood. The receptors come from a human donor who had recovered from COVID-19.

This clonotype was counted between two and nine times. The V gene is TRBV18, the J gene TRBJ1-2; the match to TRBD1 covers 8 bases. Trimming removed 4 bases from V and 3 bases from J; junction bases left unmatched: 1. Per the germline V gene, CDR1 is KGHSH and CDR2 is LQKENI. The CDR3 is 13 residues long. For the CDR3, the DNA is TGTGCCAGCTCACAGGGACAGGACTATGGCTACACCTTC. Its translation is CASSQGQDYGYTF. Full variable domain (remainder filled in from reference TRBV18 and TRBJ1-2): NAGVMQNPRHLVRRRGQEARLRCSPMKGHSHVYWYRQLPEEGLKFMVYLQKENIIDESGMPKERFSAEFPKEGPSILRIQQVVRGDSAAYFCASSQGQDYGYTFGSGTRLTVV.

The J gene is TRBJ1-2, the V gene TRBV19; 9 bases map to TRBD1. V gave up 6 bases and J gave up 8 bases; unmatched junction bases: 7. The CDR3 is 13 amino acids. Germline V gene lookup returns CDR1 LNHDA and CDR2 SQIVND (reference sequence). The CDR3 region is CASRMGQGKGYTF. The CDR3 DNA is TGTGCCAGTAGGATGGGACAGGGAAAAGGCTACACCTTC.

The V and J genes are TRBV7-6 and TRBJ2-5, with D perhaps TRBD1 (6 bases). Germline values: CDR1 SGHVS, CDR2 FNYEAQ. The CDR3 is 14 residues long. Trimming shortened V by 4 bases and J by 2 bases, and 11 bases separated the two germline ends. DNA of the CDR3: TGTGCCAGCAGCTCGGGACAAATGCAAGAGACCCAGTACTTC. This sequence encodes CASSSGQMQETQYF.

The genes are TRBV29-1 and TRBJ2-7, with 11 bases lining up with TRBD1. The germline gives CDR1 SQVTM, CDR2 ANQGSEA. The CDR3 spans 12 residues. Trimming removed 5 bases from V and 9 bases from J; junction bases left unmatched: 6. The CDR3 reads CSVRDRGKGQYF. Written as DNA, the CDR3 is TGCAGCGTTAGGGACAGGGGGAAGGGGCAGTACTTC.

J is TRBJ2-2 and V is TRBV12-3 or TRBV12-4, with 12 bases aligning to TRBD2. The CDR3 totals 19 residues. Trimming took 0 bases from V and 4 from J; bases not matched to a gene: 9. The CDR3 bases are TGTGCCAGCAGTTTAGCGATTCTAGCGGGGGGGCCAGGCACCGGGGAGCTGTTTTTT. It encodes CASSLAILAGGPGTGELFF.